This is a list of T cell receptor beta chains from one sample in a study of T-cell memory formation after mild COVID-19. TCRdb analysed the 5' RACE reads with MiXCR anew, one entry per CDR3 protein. The sample contains about 560,000 distinct CDR3 sequences, less than 25% of which appear only once. What was sequenced was PBMCs or a T cell subset sorted from them (not recorded which). Receptors were obtained from an adult woman who had mild COVID-19 (a few samples of this study predate the infection). Cell type and time point are not known. The CDR3 runs from the conserved cysteine through the conserved F or W. The D gene is left open where the match is weak. The size of a clone is reported for some rows only, either as once, few or many, or as a class for expanded clones.

cdr3_nt: TGTGCCAGCAGCCCCGTTTCCGGACCTGAAGCTTTCTTT; cdr3_aa: CASSPVSGPEAFF; d_call: -; j_call: TRBJ1-1; clone_size: few; v_call: TRBV7-8
cdr3_nt: TGCGCCAGCAGCCAGACGGGGTGGGGCGAGCAGTACTTC; cdr3_aa: CASSQTGWGEQYF; d_call: -; j_call: TRBJ2-7; clone_size: -; v_call: TRBV4-1
cdr3_nt: TGTGCCAGCAGTCGAAACGGGATCGGTTATGGCTACACCTTC; cdr3_aa: CASSRNGIGYGYTF; d_call: -; j_call: TRBJ1-2; clone_size: few; v_call: TRBV12-3/TRBV12-4
cdr3_nt: TGCGCCAGCAGCCAAGGGCCCCTCGGGACAGAGGGACCTAATTCACCCCTCCACTTT; cdr3_aa: CASSQGPLGTEGPNSPLHF; d_call: TRBD1; j_call: TRBJ1-6; clone_size: -; v_call: TRBV4-1
cdr3_nt: TGCGCCAGCAGCCAAGGGCGGGGGGGTAGAGGTGAGCAGTTCTTC; cdr3_aa: CASSQGRGGRGEQFF; d_call: TRBD2; j_call: TRBJ2-1; clone_size: -; v_call: TRBV4-1
cdr3_nt: TGTGCCAGCAGTGAAGGAGCTGGCAGGAGATTCAATCAGCCCCAGCATTTT; cdr3_aa: CASSEGAGRRFNQPQHF; d_call: -; j_call: TRBJ1-5; clone_size: -; v_call: TRBV6-1
cdr3_nt: TGTGCCAGCCGCAGGCCAAGCGGAGGAGATACGCAGTATTTT; cdr3_aa: CASRRPSGGDTQYF; d_call: -; j_call: TRBJ2-3; clone_size: -; v_call: TRBV2
cdr3_nt: TGTGCCACCAGTGATTACTCAGGGTGGGGCACAGATACGCAGTATTTT; cdr3_aa: CATSDYSGWGTDTQYF; d_call: -; j_call: TRBJ2-3; clone_size: -; v_call: TRBV24-1
cdr3_nt: TGTGCCAGCAGTTACCCGGGACAGGTGGATCAGCCCCAGCATTTT; cdr3_aa: CASSYPGQVDQPQHF; d_call: TRBD1; j_call: TRBJ1-5; clone_size: -; v_call: TRBV6-6
cdr3_nt: TGCGCCAGCAGCTTGAATCAGGCTTACGAGCAGTACTTC; cdr3_aa: CASSLNQAYEQYF; d_call: -; j_call: TRBJ2-7; clone_size: -; v_call: TRBV5-1
cdr3_nt: TGTGCCAGCAGTGAACCGGGTCTTGGGGATGAAGCTTTCTTT; cdr3_aa: CASSEPGLGDEAFF; d_call: -; j_call: TRBJ1-1; clone_size: -; v_call: TRBV12-3/TRBV12-4
cdr3_nt: TGTGCCAGCAGCTTAGCGCGTGGCACCGGGGAGCTGTTTTTT; cdr3_aa: CASSLARGTGELFF; d_call: -; j_call: TRBJ2-2; clone_size: -; v_call: TRBV7-9
cdr3_nt: TGTGCCAGCAGTTACGGACAGCAACTCTACCAAGAGACCCAGTACTTC; cdr3_aa: CASSYGQQLYQETQYF; d_call: -; j_call: TRBJ2-5; clone_size: many; v_call: TRBV5-5
cdr3_nt: TGTGCCAGCAGCTCGGATAGAAATCAGCCCCAGCATTTT; cdr3_aa: CASSSDRNQPQHF; d_call: -; j_call: TRBJ1-5; clone_size: few; v_call: TRBV7-9
cdr3_nt: TGTGCCAGCACCCTAGACAGCTACACTGAAGCTTTCTTT; cdr3_aa: CASTLDSYTEAFF; d_call: -; j_call: TRBJ1-1; clone_size: -; v_call: TRBV12-3/TRBV12-4
cdr3_nt: TGCGCCAGCAGCCAAGATCCGACAGGGGGATACAATGAGCAGTTCTTC; cdr3_aa: CASSQDPTGGYNEQFF; d_call: TRBD1; j_call: TRBJ2-1; clone_size: -; v_call: TRBV4-1
cdr3_nt: TGTGCCAGCAGCTTAGTGAGGTTAGTAGGGGAGGTCACTGAAGCTTTCTTT; cdr3_aa: CASSLVRLVGEVTEAFF; d_call: -; j_call: TRBJ1-1; clone_size: few; v_call: TRBV7-2
cdr3_nt: TGTGCCAGCAGTGCAGGACTGTTGTACGAGCAGTACTTC; cdr3_aa: CASSAGLLYEQYF; d_call: -; j_call: TRBJ2-7; clone_size: -; v_call: TRBV12-3/TRBV12-4
cdr3_nt: TGCGCCAGCAGCTTGGCGTCGCTAGCGGTCTACAATGAGCAGTTCTTC; cdr3_aa: CASSLASLAVYNEQFF; d_call: TRBD2; j_call: TRBJ2-1; clone_size: few; v_call: TRBV5-1
cdr3_nt: TGTGCCAGCAGCTTAGACCGCGGGGAAAGACTTAACTATGGCTACACCTTC; cdr3_aa: CASSLDRGERLNYGYTF; d_call: -; j_call: TRBJ1-2; clone_size: few; v_call: TRBV7-2
cdr3_nt: TGTGCCAGCAGAGCCGGGACAGCATCCTACAATGAGCAGTTCTTC; cdr3_aa: CASRAGTASYNEQFF; d_call: TRBD1; j_call: TRBJ2-1; clone_size: many; v_call: TRBV6-1
cdr3_nt: TGTGCCAGCAGCACGCAACAGGGGGTCTGGGAGCAGTACTTC; cdr3_aa: CASSTQQGVWEQYF; d_call: TRBD1; j_call: TRBJ2-7; clone_size: few; v_call: TRBV3-1
cdr3_nt: TGCAGCGTTCCCCCGAGGGGGGCAAACCAAGAGACCCAGTACTTC; cdr3_aa: CSVPPRGANQETQYF; d_call: -; j_call: TRBJ2-5; clone_size: -; v_call: TRBV29-1
cdr3_nt: TGTGCCATCAGTGAGTCGGGGCTCGGGGGCTACGAGCAGTACTTC; cdr3_aa: CAISESGLGGYEQYF; d_call: -; j_call: TRBJ2-7; clone_size: few; v_call: TRBV10-3
cdr3_nt: TGCAGTGCAGACAGAATCAGTGAGCAGTTCTTC; cdr3_aa: CSADRISEQFF; d_call: -; j_call: TRBJ2-1; clone_size: -; v_call: TRBV20-1
cdr3_nt: TGTGCCAGCAGTCAGGACAGGGTGTCAGATACGCAGTATTTT; cdr3_aa: CASSQDRVSDTQYF; d_call: TRBD1; j_call: TRBJ2-3; clone_size: few; v_call: TRBV6-5